The T cell receptor (beta chain) under discussion was sequenced for a study of blood T cell repertoires in COVID-19. Whole-study context: Two negative PCRs, clearance, or symptom resolution characterized the recovered Cohort 3 donors.

The CDR3 runs to 15 residues. V gave up 1 base and J gave up 2 bases, with 12 bases separating them. Germline-derived CDR1 and CDR2 are MGHRA and YSYEKL. The protocol was immunoSEQ multiplex PCR, while the TCRdb copy is restricted to in-frame clones and leaves out a portion. This table holds hundreds of thousands of clones, less than 90% found once. Input material: PBMCs or T cells enriched from blood (not recorded which). The sequence was collected from a woman in her fifties or sixties in a cohort exposed to, infected with or recovered from COVID-19 (not recorded which). The V gene is TRBV4-1, the J gene TRBJ2-7; D is possibly TRBD1 (6 bases). The CDR3 DNA follows: TGCGCCAGCAGCCAAGGGGGTAGGGGGACCTACGAGCAGTACTTC. Protein product: CASSQGGRGTYEQYF.